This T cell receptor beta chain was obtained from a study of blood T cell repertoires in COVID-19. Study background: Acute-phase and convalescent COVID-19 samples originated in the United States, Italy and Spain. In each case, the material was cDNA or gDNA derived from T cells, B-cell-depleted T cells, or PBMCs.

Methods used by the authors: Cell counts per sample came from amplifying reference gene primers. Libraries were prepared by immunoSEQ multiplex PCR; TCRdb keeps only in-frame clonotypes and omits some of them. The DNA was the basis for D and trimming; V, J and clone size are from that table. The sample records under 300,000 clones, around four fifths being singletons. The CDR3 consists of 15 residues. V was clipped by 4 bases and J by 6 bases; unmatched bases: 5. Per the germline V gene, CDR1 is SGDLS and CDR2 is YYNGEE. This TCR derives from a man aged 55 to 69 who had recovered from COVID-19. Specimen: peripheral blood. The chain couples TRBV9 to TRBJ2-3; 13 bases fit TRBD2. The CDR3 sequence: CASSLTSGRGDTQYF. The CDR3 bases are TGTGCCAGCAGCCTCACTAGCGGGAGGGGTGATACGCAGTATTTT.